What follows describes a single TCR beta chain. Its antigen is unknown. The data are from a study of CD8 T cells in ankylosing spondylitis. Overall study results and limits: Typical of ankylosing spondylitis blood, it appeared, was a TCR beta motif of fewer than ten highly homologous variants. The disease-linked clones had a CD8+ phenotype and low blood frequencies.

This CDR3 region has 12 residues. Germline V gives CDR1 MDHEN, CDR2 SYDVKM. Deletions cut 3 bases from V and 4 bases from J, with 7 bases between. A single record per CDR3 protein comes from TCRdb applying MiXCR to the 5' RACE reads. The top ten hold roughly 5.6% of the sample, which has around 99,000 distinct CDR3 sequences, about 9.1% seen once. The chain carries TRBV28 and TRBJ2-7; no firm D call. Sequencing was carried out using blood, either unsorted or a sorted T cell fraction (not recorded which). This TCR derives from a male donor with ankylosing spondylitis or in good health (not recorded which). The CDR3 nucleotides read TGTGCCAGCAGTTTGATTAAATACGAGCAGTACTTC. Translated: CASSLIKYEQYF.